The following is a TCR beta chain sequence with its context. What it binds is not known. Using unique molecular identifiers, the investigators prepared the TCRbeta library. MiXCR, applied by TCRdb to the PCR reads, yields one record per CDR3 protein. The sample has 500,000 to 650,000 distinct CDR3 sequences, about 10% seen once. The sample belongs to a study of T-cell reconstitution after alpha-beta-depleted transplantation in children. Findings and caveats of the study: At day 60, the high TCRbeta diversity found in some patients originated from recipient T cells and thymic progenitors that had survived.

The sequences come from PBMCs, mostly from graft donor cells, collected 180 days after TCRalphabeta/CD19-depleted stem cell transplant. This sequence originates from a female patient under 10 years old who had a stem cell transplant for aplastic anemia, so the T cells may come from the graft donor.

CDR3: CSVELGTGVEAFF. The CDR3 DNA sequence: TGCAGCGTTGAACTGGGGACAGGGGTTGAAGCTTTCTTT. The chain links TRBV29-1 to TRBJ1-1, with 10 bases that match TRBD1. The V gene's germline CDR1 is SQVTM and CDR2 ANQGSEA. J lost 7 bases, V lost 2 bases, and 4 bases had no gene match. The CDR3 covers 13 residues.